The clone carrying this T cell receptor beta chain was seen at least ten times. Its specificity is unknown. The sample belongs to a study of neurological immune-mediated disorders. Findings and caveats of the study: Expansion of TCR clones was greatest in HTLV-1-associated myelopathy and smallest in multiple sclerosis, where it fell below that of healthy controls. No CDR3 amino acid sequences recurred among expanded clones across subjects, suggesting private repertoires in all groups.

With 10-nucleotide random UMIs, 5'RACE was used to make the cDNA. TCRdb fed the 5' RACE reads into MiXCR, producing one record per CDR3 protein. The sample has around 15,000 distinct CDR3 sequences, about 15% seen once. V lost 0 bases to trimming and J lost 0 bases, with 18 bases between them. Germline lookup yields CDR1 SGDLS and CDR2 YYNGEE. The CDR3 contains 18 residues. The source of this sequence is a man aged 55 to 70 with HTLV-1-associated myelopathy (HAM/TSP). The V call is TRBV9, the J call TRBJ1-1; possible D gene TRBD1, 5 bases. Sequenced material: PBMCs. CDR3 in DNA: TGTGCCAGCAGCGTAGGGGAGGGGAGGCCCACCATGAACACTGAAGCTTTCTTT. Amino acid sequence: CASSVGEGRPTMNTEAFF.